These T cell receptor beta chains were read from a single sample in a study of blood T cell repertoires in COVID-19. Libraries were prepared by immunoSEQ multiplex PCR; TCRdb keeps only in-frame clonotypes and omits some of them. The sample consists of around 140,000 clones, over 75% of them appearing once. The sample consisted of peripheral blood. The receptors come from a man between 70 and 80 years old with acute or convalescent COVID-19. CDR3s include the opening cysteine and the closing phenylalanine or tryptophan. Each record gives: clone size, J gene, V gene, D gene, CDR3 protein, CDR3 DNA. The D gene is left open where the match is weak. Size is omitted from some rows. Given values are once, few, many or a class for expanded clones.

abundance: .
j_gene: TRBJ2-1
v_gene: TRBV9
d_gene: .
CDR3aa: CASSPRGGQASYNEQFF
CDR3nt: TGTGCCAGCAGCCCGCGGGGGGGACAGGCCAGCTACAATGAGCAGTTCTTC

abundance: once
j_gene: TRBJ2-5
v_gene: TRBV5-4
d_gene: TRBD1
CDR3aa: CASSQPLTGGRETQYF
CDR3nt: TGTGCCAGCAGTCAACCATTGACAGGGGGCCGGGAGACCCAGTACTTC

abundance: .
j_gene: TRBJ2-7
v_gene: TRBV3-1/TRBV3-2
d_gene: .
CDR3aa: CASSQVESGEQYF
CDR3nt: TGTGCCAGCAGCCAAGTCGAGTCCGGCGAGCAGTACTTC

abundance: .
j_gene: TRBJ2-2
v_gene: TRBV5-8
d_gene: .
CDR3aa: CASRVGLSNTGELFF
CDR3nt: TGTGCCAGCAGGGTGGGACTGTCGAACACCGGGGAGCTGTTTTTT

abundance: .
j_gene: TRBJ2-5
v_gene: TRBV9
d_gene: .
CDR3aa: CASSSSRARAETQYF
CDR3nt: TGTGCCAGCAGCTCAAGTCGGGCCAGGGCAGAGACCCAGTACTTC

abundance: .
j_gene: TRBJ2-1
v_gene: TRBV27
d_gene: TRBD2
CDR3aa: CASSPPPGGTRVGGSYNEQFF
CDR3nt: TGTGCCAGCAGCCCACCCCCGGGAGGGACAAGGGTAGGTGGGTCCTACAATGAGCAGTTCTTC

abundance: .
j_gene: TRBJ1-4
v_gene: TRBV2
d_gene: .
CDR3aa: CASRISDSSNEKLFF
CDR3nt: TGTGCCAGCAGGATCTCGGACAGTTCGAATGAAAAACTGTTTTTT

abundance: .
j_gene: TRBJ1-1
v_gene: TRBV6-5
d_gene: TRBD1
CDR3aa: CASSYSGTVNTEAFF
CDR3nt: TGTGCCAGCAGTTACTCCGGGACAGTGAACACTGAAGCTTTCTTT

abundance: .
j_gene: TRBJ1-1
v_gene: TRBV5-5
d_gene: TRBD1
CDR3aa: CASSLVTGGRVAFF
CDR3nt: TGTGCCAGCAGCTTGGTGACAGGGGGCCGGGTAGCTTTCTTT

abundance: .
j_gene: TRBJ1-6
v_gene: TRBV27
d_gene: .
CDR3aa: CASAPAGWSPLHF
CDR3nt: TGTGCCAGCGCCCCGGCAGGGTGGTCACCCCTCCACTTT

abundance: .
j_gene: TRBJ2-5
v_gene: TRBV7-9
d_gene: .
CDR3aa: CASVDFQETQYF
CDR3nt: TGTGCCAGTGTGGACTTTCAAGAGACCCAGTACTTC

abundance: few
j_gene: TRBJ1-1
v_gene: TRBV2
d_gene: .
CDR3aa: CASRLDRLEAFF
CDR3nt: TGTGCCAGCAGATTAGACAGACTGGAAGCTTTCTTT

abundance: .
j_gene: TRBJ2-5
v_gene: TRBV2
d_gene: .
CDR3aa: CASSVVRLEGETQYF
CDR3nt: TGTGCCAGCAGTGTAGTGCGTCTAGAAGGAGAGACCCAGTACTTC

abundance: .
j_gene: TRBJ1-2
v_gene: TRBV5-1
d_gene: .
CDR3aa: CASSPEGRSTGYTF
CDR3nt: TGCGCCAGCAGCCCGGAGGGACGGAGTACGGGCTACACCTTC

abundance: .
j_gene: TRBJ2-7
v_gene: TRBV7-8
d_gene: TRBD2
CDR3aa: CASSLRPLAGEVYEQYF
CDR3nt: TGTGCCAGCAGCTTAAGACCTTTAGCGGGAGAAGTCTACGAGCAGTACTTC

abundance: few
j_gene: TRBJ1-1
v_gene: TRBV6-6
d_gene: TRBD1
CDR3aa: CASSYTGANTEAFF
CDR3nt: TGTGCCAGCAGTTACACAGGGGCGAACACTGAAGCTTTCTTT

abundance: .
j_gene: TRBJ1-2
v_gene: TRBV3-1/TRBV3-2
d_gene: .
CDR3aa: CASSQDLRSTAGYTF
CDR3nt: TGTGCCAGCAGCCAAGACCTACGATCTACAGCTGGCTACACCTTC

abundance: .
j_gene: TRBJ2-1
v_gene: TRBV7-9
d_gene: .
CDR3aa: CASSPLPTNEQFF
CDR3nt: TGTGCCAGCAGCCCGCTACCAACCAATGAGCAGTTCTTC

abundance: .
j_gene: TRBJ2-1
v_gene: TRBV19
d_gene: TRBD1
CDR3aa: CASSRDRGDEQFF
CDR3nt: TGTGCCAGTAGCCGAGACAGGGGTGATGAGCAGTTCTTC

abundance: .
j_gene: TRBJ2-7
v_gene: TRBV27
d_gene: TRBD2
CDR3aa: CASRTPSSGGSSYEQYF
CDR3nt: TGTGCCAGCAGAACCCCCTCCTCTGGCGGGAGCTCCTACGAGCAGTACTTC

abundance: .
j_gene: TRBJ1-1
v_gene: TRBV3-1/TRBV3-2
d_gene: .
CDR3aa: CASSLGQNTEAFF
CDR3nt: TGTGCCAGCAGCTTGGGACAGAACACTGAAGCTTTCTTT

abundance: few
j_gene: TRBJ2-2
v_gene: TRBV12-5
d_gene: TRBD1
CDR3aa: CASGAGQVNTGELFF
CDR3nt: TGTGCTAGTGGCGCGGGACAGGTGAACACCGGGGAGCTGTTTTTT

abundance: .
j_gene: TRBJ1-4
v_gene: TRBV5-6
d_gene: TRBD1
CDR3aa: CASSPVGTEGKLFF
CDR3nt: TGTGCCAGCAGCCCGGTTGGGACAGAGGGAAAACTGTTTTTT

abundance: .
j_gene: TRBJ1-2
v_gene: TRBV6-5
d_gene: TRBD1
CDR3aa: CASRKGTGDGYTF
CDR3nt: TGTGCCAGCAGAAAGGGGACAGGGGATGGCTACACCTTC

abundance: .
j_gene: TRBJ2-7
v_gene: TRBV2
d_gene: TRBD2
CDR3aa: CASRLAGGSYEQYF
CDR3nt: TGTGCCAGCAGGCTAGCGGGAGGCTCCTACGAGCAGTACTTC

abundance: .
j_gene: TRBJ1-2
v_gene: TRBV30
d_gene: .
CDR3aa: CAWSVRAGSRLAF
CDR3nt: TGTGCCTGGAGTGTAAGGGCGGGTTCACGGTTGGCCTTC

abundance: .
j_gene: TRBJ2-3
v_gene: TRBV29-1
d_gene: .
CDR3aa: CSGIRGGKTDTQYF
CDR3nt: TGCAGCGGAATAAGGGGGGGGAAAACAGATACGCAGTATTTT

abundance: .
j_gene: TRBJ2-2
v_gene: TRBV19
d_gene: TRBD1
CDR3aa: CASSLGTGIGGELFF
CDR3nt: TGTGCCAGTAGTCTGGGGACAGGGATTGGTGGGGAGCTGTTTTTT